Below are 32 T cell receptor beta chains sequenced from a single sample in a study of blood T cell repertoires in COVID-19. The method was immunoSEQ multiplex PCR; TCRdb's version includes in-frame clones alone and lacks a portion of them. The top ten hold under 20% of the sample, which has 55,000 to 60,000 clones, about 81% seen once. The sequencing input was peripheral blood. The origin of the receptors is a man aged 70-80 years with active COVID-19.

The chain carries TRBV20-1 and TRBJ2-1; 15 nucleotides align to TRBD2. The ends lost 3 bases at V and 3 bases at J; junction bases unmatched: 3. The CDR3 runs 16 residues. Germline CDR1 and CDR2: DFQATT and SNEGSKA (reference sequence). CDR3 residues: CSASWTSGRDYNEQFF. The CDR3 DNA reads as TGCAGTGCTAGTTGGACTAGCGGGAGGGACTACAATGAGCAGTTCTTC.

The chain joins TRBV7-2 to TRBJ2-7; a possible D gene is TRBD2 (7 bases). This CDR3 contains 15 residues. Germline V gene lookup returns CDR1 SGHTA and CDR2 FQGNSA. V shed 1 base and J shed 4 bases, with 14 bases lying between them. CDR3 residues: CASSLGGGRGYEQYF. CDR3 in DNA: TGTGCCAGCAGCTTAGGGGGGGGGCGCGGATACGAGCAGTACTTC.

The chain combines TRBV7-2 with TRBJ1-6; 9 nucleotides agree with TRBD1. The V gene end was trimmed by 7 bases and the J gene end by 10 bases; junction bases not matched to a gene: 5. Germline loops: CDR1 SGHTA, CDR2 FQGNSA. The CDR3 is 13 residues long. The CDR3 sequence: CASTSDRGSPLHF. CDR3 DNA: TGTGCCAGCACCTCGGACAGGGGATCACCCCTCCACTTT.

The V gene is TRBV21-1, the J gene TRBJ2-7; whether TRBD2, the table's D call, matches the DNA was not checked. TRBV21-1 constitutes a pseudogene. This CDR3 has 15 residues. The CDR3 DNA follows: TGTGCCAGCAGCCTCTGGGGGGAGGGCCCCTACGAGCAGTACTTC. Amino acid sequence: CASSLWGEGPYEQYF.

The chain links TRBV5-1 to TRBJ2-2; 10 nucleotides line up with TRBD2. CDR3 length: 17 amino acids. Germline lookup yields CDR1 SGHRS and CDR2 YFSETQ. Trimming cost V 1 base and J 1 base; bases outside gene matches: 4. This chain's CDR3 is CASSLSASGRNTGELFF. The CDR3 DNA reads TGCGCCAGCAGCTTGAGCGCTAGCGGGAGGAACACCGGGGAGCTGTTTTTT. The whole variable domain, remainder taken from reference TRBV5-1 and TRBJ2-2, is KAGVTQTPRYLIKTRGQQVTLSCSPISGHRSVSWYQQTPGQGLQFLFEYFSETQRNKGNFPGRFSGRQFSNSRSEMNVSTLELGDSALYLCASSLSASGRNTGELFFGEGSRLTVL.

The rearrangement uses TRBV7-8 and TRBJ2-1; 8 nucleotides agree with TRBD2. J lost 10 bases, V lost 7 bases, and 15 bases had no gene match. Germline V CDR1 and CDR2: SGHVS, FQNEAQ. The CDR3 runs to 15 residues. The CDR3 is CASNYGTSGRGEQFF. The CDR3 nucleotides read TGTGCCAGCAATTACGGGACCAGCGGGAGAGGGGAGCAGTTCTTC.

CDR3 amino acids: CASSLAGGEVDTQYF. The DNA for the CDR3 is TGTGCCAGCAGCTTAGCAGGGGGCGAGGTAGATACGCAGTATTTT. V gene TRBV7-9 combines with J gene TRBJ2-3; TRBD1 aligns across 7 bases. This CDR3 region has 15 residues. Looked up from germline, CDR1 is SEHNR and CDR2 is FQNEAQ (reference sequence). V was clipped by 0 bases and J by 5 bases; unmatched bases: 5.

This clone has a handful of counts. J is TRBJ2-7 and V is TRBV19; TRBD1 matches 8 bases. Trimming cost V 5 bases and J 12 bases; bases outside gene matches: 6. CDR1 is LNHDA, CDR2 SQIVND, per germline (reference sequence). The CDR3 runs to 11 residues. This CDR3 reads CASSGTGRGYF. DNA for the CDR3: TGTGCCAGTAGTGGGACAGGTCGGGGGTACTTC.

J is TRBJ1-6 and V is TRBV12-5; 8 bases are a match to TRBD1. Germline CDR1 LGHNT, CDR2 FRNRAP. This CDR3 contains 15 residues. V was clipped by 3 bases and J by 9 bases; unmatched bases: 7. CDR3 region: CASGFSQGAGSPLHF. The DNA for the CDR3 is TGTGCTAGTGGTTTTAGCCAGGGGGCGGGTTCACCCCTCCACTTT.

The chain carries TRBV28 and TRBJ1-1; possibly TRBD1 for D (6 bases). Per the germline V gene, CDR1 is MDHEN and CDR2 is SYDVKM. CDR3 length: 15 residues. Trimming shortened V by 2 bases and J by 5 bases, and 15 bases separated the two germline ends. The CDR3 protein is CASSLAGDEGTEAFF. The CDR3 DNA reads TGTGCCAGCAGTTTAGCAGGGGACGAGGGGACTGAAGCTTTCTTT.

Here the CDR3 DNA reads TGTGCCAGCAGCTTAGGGACTAGCGGGAAGTCAGATACGCAGTATTTT. The encoded protein is CASSLGTSGKSDTQYF. V gene TRBV7-9 combines with J gene TRBJ2-3, with 12 bases identical to TRBD2. V shed 1 base and J 4 bases; nucleotides not matched to a gene: 3. CDR1 and CDR2 from the germline V gene are SEHNR and FQNEAQ (reference sequence). The CDR3 runs to 16 residues.

The gene calls are TRBV27 and TRBJ2-3; a possible D gene is TRBD2 (5 bases). CDR3 length: 17 residues. CDR1 and CDR2 from the germline V gene are MNHEY and SMNVEV (reference sequence). Trimming took off 5 bases at V and 0 bases at J, with 18 bases between the two ends. The CDR3 reads CASSGLASPSSTDTQYF. The DNA of the CDR3 is TGTGCCAGCAGTGGATTAGCGTCCCCCTCGAGCACAGATACGCAGTATTTT.

This chain uses TRBV5-1 with TRBJ1-2, with unresolved D. Germline-derived CDR1 and CDR2 are SGHRS and YFSETQ. The V and J ends lost 3 bases and 4 bases respectively, with 13 bases between them. The length of the CDR3 is 14 residues. CDR3 DNA: TGCGCCAGCAGCTCGGGAGGCGGCATCTATGGCTACACCTTC. This gives the protein CASSSGGGIYGYTF. Full variable domain (remainder filled in from reference TRBV5-1 and TRBJ1-2): KAGVTQTPRYLIKTRGQQVTLSCSPISGHRSVSWYQQTPGQGLQFLFEYFSETQRNKGNFPGRFSGRQFSNSRSEMNVSTLELGDSALYLCASSSGGGIYGYTFGSGTRLTVV.

The rearrangement uses TRBV21-1 and TRBJ2-1; the table's D call, TRBD2, was not checked against the DNA. TRBV21-1 is a pseudogene. CDR3 length: 20 amino acids. CDR3 nucleotide sequence: TGTGCCAGCAGCAAAGGGGGTGGGGCTAGCGGGAGATTCCGGCCCAATGAGCAGTTCTTC. This codes for CASSKGGGASGRFRPNEQFF.

The chain uses TRBV7-9 and TRBJ2-7; 7 nucleotides align to TRBD1. Germline CDR1 is SEHNR and CDR2 is FQNEAQ (reference sequence). CDR3 length: 15 residues. Trimming removed 10 bases from V and 3 bases from J; junction bases left unmatched: 15. CDR3 sequence: CATHHVGTEFYEQYF. CDR3 in DNA: TGTGCCACCCACCATGTTGGGACAGAGTTCTACGAGCAGTACTTC.

V and J are TRBV7-2 and TRBJ2-2; TRBD2 matches at 9 bases. CDR3 length: 17 amino acids. The germline V gene has CDR1 SGHTA and CDR2 FQGNSA. V lost 5 bases to trimming and J lost 5 bases; unmatched junction nucleotides: 12. The CDR3 DNA reads TGTGCCAGCAGCATAGAACCCCCGGGACTAGCAACCGGGGAGCTGTTTTTT. Amino acid sequence: CASSIEPPGLATGELFF.

This clone was seen only a few times. V and J are TRBV5-4 and TRBJ2-2; D unclear. V lost 4 bases and J 4 bases, leaving 11 bases between the germline ends. The germline gives CDR1 SGHNT, CDR2 YYREEE (reference sequence). This CDR3 is 14 amino acids long. The CDR3 DNA reads TGTGCCAGCAGCCAATCACTGGTCACCGGGGAGCTGTTTTTT. This encodes CASSQSLVTGELFF.

The chain links TRBV3-1 (or the pseudogene TRBV3-2) to TRBJ2-7; perhaps TRBD1 as D (5 bases). V lost 4 bases and J 5 bases, leaving 12 bases between the germline ends. This CDR3 has 13 amino acids. Germline V CDR1 and CDR2: LGHDT, YNNKEL (reference sequence). This CDR3 is CASSLYQGDEQYF. The CDR3 DNA is TGTGCCAGCAGCCTTTATCAGGGCGACGAGCAGTACTTC.

The chain combines TRBV9 with TRBJ2-3; TRBD2 matches 11 bases. Germline CDR1 reads SGDLS; CDR2 reads YYNGEE. The CDR3 has 17 amino acids. With V trimmed by 0 bases and J by 3 bases, 6 bases remained unmatched. The CDR3 region is CASSVGLAGSLTDTQYF. CDR3 nucleotide sequence: TGTGCCAGCAGCGTAGGACTAGCGGGAAGCTTAACAGATACGCAGTATTTT.

The chain's CDR3 is CSVGDRGLNTQYF. DNA for the CDR3: TGCAGCGTTGGGGACAGGGGGCTAAATACGCAGTATTTT. The genes are TRBV29-1 and TRBJ2-3; 12 positions match TRBD1. The CDR3 totals 13 residues. Germline V CDR1 and CDR2: SQVTM, ANQGSEA. Losses at the gene ends were 4 bases for V and 7 bases for J; bases not matched to a gene: 3.

This chain connects TRBV24-1 to TRBJ2-1, with TRBD2 identical over 8 bases. This CDR3 spans 16 amino acids. After removal of 4 bases from V and 7 bases from J, the junction contained 11 bases not matched to a gene. Looked up from germline, CDR1 is KGHDR and CDR2 is SFDVKD. The chain's CDR3 is CATSDTGTGGANEQFF. CDR3 coding DNA: TGTGCCACCAGTGACACAGGGACGGGGGGGGCTAATGAGCAGTTCTTC.

The genes are TRBV18 and TRBJ2-7; 10 nucleotides agree with TRBD2. The germline V gene has CDR1 KGHSH and CDR2 LQKENI. The CDR3 spans 17 residues. The junction had 13 bases not matched to a gene; V was cut back by 3 bases and J by 5 bases. CDR3 sequence reads: CASSPAGLAGVGHEQYF. DNA for the CDR3: TGTGCCAGCTCACCCGCAGGTCTAGCGGGAGTTGGCCACGAGCAGTACTTC.

The chain has TRBV30 and TRBJ2-7; 10 nucleotides match TRBD2. Germline V lookup: CDR1 GTSNPN, CDR2 SVGIG (reference sequence). The CDR3 has 13 amino acids. The CDR3 here is CASVAGGGYEQYF. For the CDR3, the DNA is TGTGCTTCAGTAGCGGGAGGAGGATACGAGCAGTACTTC. Complete variable domain (other parts from reference TRBV30 and TRBJ2-7): SQTIHQWPATLVQPVGSPLSLECTVEGTSNPNLYWYRQAAGRGLQLLFYSVGIGQISSEVPQNLSASRPQDRQFILSSKKLLLSDSGFYLCASVAGGGYEQYFGPGTRLTVT.

CDR3 region: CAISDPDKNNGYTF. Here the CDR3 DNA reads TGTGCCATCAGTGACCCCGACAAAAATAATGGCTACACCTTC. J is TRBJ1-2 and V is TRBV10-3; no clear D gene. Trimming shortened V by 3 bases and J by 6 bases, and 14 bases separated the two germline ends. Germline assignment: CDR1 ENHRY and CDR2 SYGVKD. The CDR3 spans 14 residues.

This chain joins TRBV9 and TRBJ1-3, with D unresolved. Trimming shortened V by 6 bases and J by 4 bases, and 11 bases separated the two germline ends. CDR3 length equals 13 residues. Germline V gene sequence: CDR1 SGDLS, CDR2 YYNGEE. CDR3 protein: CASNPGGGNTIYF. In DNA form, the CDR3 reads TGTGCCAGCAACCCAGGAGGGGGAAACACCATATATTTT.

This sequence joins TRBV5-5 and TRBJ2-1; TRBD2 is a possible D gene (5 bases). Per the germline V gene, CDR1 is SGHKS and CDR2 is YYEKEE (reference sequence). Deletions cut 0 bases from V and 4 bases from J, with 11 bases between. This CDR3 contains 15 residues. CDR3 DNA: TGTGCCAGCAGCTTGGAGGTAGCGTATTACAATGAGCAGTTCTTC. Its translation: CASSLEVAYYNEQFF.

This clone is a singleton in its sample. V usage is TRBV28 and J usage is TRBJ1-2; a possible D gene is TRBD1 (5 bases). Per the germline V gene, CDR1 is MDHEN and CDR2 is SYDVKM. Trimming removed 4 bases at V and 3 bases at J, with 9 bases between. This CDR3 has 13 amino acids. CDR3 sequence (DNA): TGTGCCAGCAGTTCCCTCAGGGACTATGGCTACACCTTC. Residues: CASSSLRDYGYTF.

This chain connects TRBV4-2 to TRBJ2-7, with 12 nucleotides matching TRBD2. Germline V gene lookup returns CDR1 LGHNA and CDR2 YNFKEQ. The CDR3 is 13 amino acids. V was clipped by 4 bases and J by 6 bases; unmatched bases: 1. Here the CDR3 reads CASSRLAGAEQYF. The CDR3 DNA follows: TGTGCCAGCAGCCGACTAGCGGGAGCCGAGCAGTACTTC.

The V call is TRBV7-3, the J call TRBJ2-3, with 7 bases lining up with TRBD1. Trimming took 5 bases from V and 0 from J; bases not matched to a gene: 11. CDR1 SGHTA and CDR2 FQGTGA come from the germline V gene. This CDR3 is 17 amino acids long. CDR3 in DNA: TGTGCCAGCAGCCCGCTGAAGAGGGGGCTCAGCACAGATACGCAGTATTTT. This encodes CASSPLKRGLSTDTQYF.

The J gene is TRBJ2-7, the V gene TRBV28, with 12 positions matching TRBD2. The J segment lost 6 bases and the V segment lost 7 bases, leaving 4 bases of the junction unmatched. CDR3 length: 13 amino acids. CDR1 is MDHEN and CDR2 is SYDVKM in the germline V gene. The CDR3 spells CASILAGGGEQYF. For the CDR3, the DNA is TGTGCCAGCATCCTAGCGGGAGGGGGCGAGCAGTACTTC.

The gene calls are TRBV6-5 and TRBJ2-5; D is unclear. The germline CDR1 and CDR2 sequences are MNHEY and SVGAGI. The ends were cut back, 4 bases at V and 5 bases at J, with 14 bases in the middle. The CDR3 loop spans 14 amino acids. CDR3 region: CASSFSVARETQYF. CDR3 bases: TGTGCCAGCAGTTTTTCGGTAGCTCGGGAGACCCAGTACTTC.

The chain employs TRBV7-9 and TRBJ2-5; 8 positions agree with TRBD1. Germline values: CDR1 SEHNR, CDR2 FQNEAQ (reference sequence). With V trimmed by 4 bases and J by 5 bases, 3 bases remained unmatched. The CDR3 extends over 13 amino acids. The CDR3 DNA follows: TGTGCCAGCAGCTCGGACAGGGTGGAGACCCAGTACTTC. Amino acids: CASSSDRVETQYF.